This T cell receptor beta chain was captured by sequencing in a study of long-term antiretroviral therapy in people with HIV. Version v3.0 of the immunoSEQ assay ran at survey level. Assay: immunoSEQ multiplex PCR; the TCRdb copy retains only in-frame clones and omits some. Among fewer than 40,000 clones listed, 86% were seen once. Looked up from germline, CDR1 is MDHEN and CDR2 is SYDVKM. The CDR3 has 14 amino acids. Trimming took 6 bases from V and 5 from J; bases not matched to a gene: 6. Whole-study findings and limits: Relative to control repertoires, HIV repertoires exhibited narrower CDR3 length ranges. Blood collection from the mid-2000s to the late 2010s possibly occurred under older ART regimens.

A note on this clone: Its target is unknown.

This chain uses TRBV28 with TRBJ2-1, with TRBD2 identical over 8 bases. The sample was unsorted PBMCs, taken just before starting antiretroviral therapy. The sequence was obtained from a woman aged 18-29 years with HIV. The CDR3 coding sequence is TGTGCCAGCAGCGGGAGGGCGGGAAACAATGAGCAGTTCTTC. The encoded protein is CASSGRAGNNEQFF.